The 5 T cell receptor beta chains listed next were all sequenced from one sample in a study of blood T cell repertoires in COVID-19. Sequencing used immunoSEQ multiplex PCR; TCRdb keeps in-frame clones, though not all of them. This table holds 300,000 to 500,000 clones, more than 75% found once. The sequencing sample was made of PBMCs or T cells enriched from blood (not recorded which). The source is a woman aged 25 to 39 with acute COVID-19.

This chain uses TRBV2 with TRBJ2-2, with 7 bases that match TRBD1. CDR3 length equals 13 residues. Germline V gives CDR1 SNHLY, CDR2 FYNNEI. The V gene end was trimmed by 5 bases and the J gene end by 8 bases; junction bases not matched to a gene: 5. CDR3 coding DNA: TGTGCCAGCAGTTCGACAGGGTGGGGGGAGCTGTTTTTT. It codes for CASSSTGWGELFF.

The chain uses TRBV30 and TRBJ1-5; 7 bases agree with TRBD1. The germline V gene has CDR1 GTSNPN and CDR2 SVGIG (reference sequence). The CDR3 runs to 15 residues. V lost 0 bases and J lost 11; bases outside the gene matches: 13. CDR3 sequence: CAWSVRDRLIGAQHF. The CDR3 nucleotides read TGTGCCTGGAGTGTACGGGACAGACTTATCGGGGCCCAGCATTTT.

The chain employs TRBV7-8 and TRBJ2-2; D is possibly TRBD2 (5 bases). CDR1 is SGHVS, CDR2 FQNEAQ, per germline. V was shortened by 1 base and J by 0 bases, with 12 bases between the two germline ends. CDR3 length equals 17 residues. CDR3 region: CASSLDLEGTNTGELFF. The CDR3 DNA follows: TGTGCCAGCAGCTTAGATTTAGAGGGTACGAACACCGGGGAGCTGTTTTTT.

The chain employs TRBV7-2 and TRBJ1-5; TRBD1 is a possible D gene (5 bases). Trimming pared 5 bases from V and 5 bases from J, leaving 13 bases between. Per germline, CDR1 SGHTA and CDR2 FQGNSA. The CDR3 runs 14 residues. CDR3 DNA sequence: TGTGCCAGCAGCCCAGACGGGGGATATCAGCCCCAGCATTTT. Amino acid sequence: CASSPDGGYQPQHF.

The V and J genes are TRBV29-1 and TRBJ1-5; TRBD1 matches 7 bases. The trim removed 7 bases at V and 4 bases at J, leaving 4 bases unmatched. This CDR3 is 12 amino acids long. CDR1 is SQVTM, CDR2 ANQGSEA, per germline. CDR3 DNA sequence: TGCAGCGCTGTGACAGGGAATCAGCCCCAGCATTTT. It is translated as CSAVTGNQPQHF.